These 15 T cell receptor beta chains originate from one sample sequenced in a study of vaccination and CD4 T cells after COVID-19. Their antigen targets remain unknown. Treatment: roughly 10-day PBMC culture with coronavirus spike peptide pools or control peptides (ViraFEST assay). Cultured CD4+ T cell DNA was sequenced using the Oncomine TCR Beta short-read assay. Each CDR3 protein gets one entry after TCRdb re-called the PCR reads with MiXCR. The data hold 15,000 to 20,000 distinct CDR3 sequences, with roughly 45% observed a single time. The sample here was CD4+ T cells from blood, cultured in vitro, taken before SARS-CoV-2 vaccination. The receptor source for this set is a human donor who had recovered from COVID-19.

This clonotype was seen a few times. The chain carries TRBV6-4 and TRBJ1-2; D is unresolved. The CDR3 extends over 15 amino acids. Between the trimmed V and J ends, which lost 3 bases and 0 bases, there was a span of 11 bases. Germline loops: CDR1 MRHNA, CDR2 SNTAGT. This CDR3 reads CASSDGPGTNYGYTF. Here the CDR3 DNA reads TGTGCCAGCAGTGATGGGCCCGGGACTAACTATGGCTACACCTTC.

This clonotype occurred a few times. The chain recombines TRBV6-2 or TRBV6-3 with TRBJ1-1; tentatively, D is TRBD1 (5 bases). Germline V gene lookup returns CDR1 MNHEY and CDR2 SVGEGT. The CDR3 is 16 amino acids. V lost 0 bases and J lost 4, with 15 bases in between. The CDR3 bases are TGTGCCAGCAGTTACTCGAGCATCTGGGGCGGCACTGAAGCTTTCTTT. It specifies CASSYSSIWGGTEAFF.

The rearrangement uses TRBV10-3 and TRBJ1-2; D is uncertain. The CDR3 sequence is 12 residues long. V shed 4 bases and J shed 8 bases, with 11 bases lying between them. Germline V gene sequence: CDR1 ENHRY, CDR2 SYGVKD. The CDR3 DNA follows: TGTGCCATCAGTGGTTCATCTAAAGGCTACACCTTC. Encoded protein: CAISGSSKGYTF.

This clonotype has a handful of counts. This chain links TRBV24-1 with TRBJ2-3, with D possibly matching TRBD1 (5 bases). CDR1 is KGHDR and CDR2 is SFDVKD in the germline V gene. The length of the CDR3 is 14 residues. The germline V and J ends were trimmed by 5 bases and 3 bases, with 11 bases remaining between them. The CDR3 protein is CATSVGLRTDTQYF. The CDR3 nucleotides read TGTGCCACCAGTGTGGGGCTTCGGACAGATACGCAGTATTTT.

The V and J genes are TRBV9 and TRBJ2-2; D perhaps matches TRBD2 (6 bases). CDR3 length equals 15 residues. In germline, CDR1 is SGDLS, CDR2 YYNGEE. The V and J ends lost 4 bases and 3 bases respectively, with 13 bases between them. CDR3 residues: CASSHSEGHTGELFF. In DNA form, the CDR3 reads TGTGCCAGCAGCCATTCGGAGGGGCACACCGGGGAGCTGTTTTTT.

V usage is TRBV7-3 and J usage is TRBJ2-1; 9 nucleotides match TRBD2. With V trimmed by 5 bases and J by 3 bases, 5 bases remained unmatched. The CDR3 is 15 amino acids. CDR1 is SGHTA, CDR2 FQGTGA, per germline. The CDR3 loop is CASSPLAGSYNEQFF. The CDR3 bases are TGTGCCAGCAGCCCTCTAGCGGGAAGCTACAATGAGCAGTTCTTC.

CDR3 bases: TGTGCCAGCGGGCGGGACAGGGGGAGACTTCATGGCTACACCTTC. Its protein product is CASGRDRGRLHGYTF. The chain is built from TRBV6-1 and TRBJ1-2, with TRBD1 identical over 11 bases. Germline assignment: CDR1 MNHNS and CDR2 SASEGT. The CDR3 contains 15 residues. V lost 8 bases to trimming and J lost 6 bases; unmatched junction nucleotides: 11.

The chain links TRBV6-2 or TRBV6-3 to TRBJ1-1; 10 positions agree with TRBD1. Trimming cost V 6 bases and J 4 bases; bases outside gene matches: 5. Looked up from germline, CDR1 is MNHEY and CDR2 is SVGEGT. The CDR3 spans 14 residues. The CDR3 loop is CASRSTGGSTEAFF. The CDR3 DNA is TGTGCCAGCAGGTCGACAGGGGGCAGCACTGAAGCTTTCTTT.

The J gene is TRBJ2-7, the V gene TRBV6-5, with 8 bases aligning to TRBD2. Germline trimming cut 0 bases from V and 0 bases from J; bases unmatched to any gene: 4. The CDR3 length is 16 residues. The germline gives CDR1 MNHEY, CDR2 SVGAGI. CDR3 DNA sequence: TGTGCCAGCAGTTACTCCCTAGCGGGCGGCTCCTACGAGCAGTACTTC. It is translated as CASSYSLAGGSYEQYF.

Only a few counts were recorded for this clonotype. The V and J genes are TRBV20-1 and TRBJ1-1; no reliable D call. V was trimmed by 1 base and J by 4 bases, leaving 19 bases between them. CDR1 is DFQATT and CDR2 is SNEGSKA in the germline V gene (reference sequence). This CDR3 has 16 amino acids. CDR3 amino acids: CSARGPVRLVATEAFF. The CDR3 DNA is TGCAGTGCTAGAGGGCCGGTTAGGTTGGTGGCCACTGAAGCTTTCTTT.

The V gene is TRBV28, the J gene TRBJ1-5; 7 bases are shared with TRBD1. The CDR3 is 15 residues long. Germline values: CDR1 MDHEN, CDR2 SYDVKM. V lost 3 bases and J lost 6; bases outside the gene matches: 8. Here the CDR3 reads CASSFQDRVGQPQHF. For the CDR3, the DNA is TGTGCCAGCAGTTTCCAAGACAGGGTGGGTCAGCCCCAGCATTTT.

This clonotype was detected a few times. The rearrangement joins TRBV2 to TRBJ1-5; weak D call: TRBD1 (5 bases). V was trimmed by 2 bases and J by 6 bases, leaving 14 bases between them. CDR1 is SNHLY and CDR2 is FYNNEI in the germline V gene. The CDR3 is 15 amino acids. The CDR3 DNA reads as TGTGCCAGCAGTGAAACACAAAGTAGGGGTCAGCCCCAGCATTTT. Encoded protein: CASSETQSRGQPQHF.

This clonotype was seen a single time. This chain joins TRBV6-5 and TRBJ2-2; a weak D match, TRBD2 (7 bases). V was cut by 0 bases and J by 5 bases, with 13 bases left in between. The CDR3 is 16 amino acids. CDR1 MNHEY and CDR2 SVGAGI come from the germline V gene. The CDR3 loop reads CASSYSDRGGTGELFF. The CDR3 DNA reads TGTGCCAGCAGTTACTCGGATAGGGGGGGAACCGGGGAGCTGTTTTTT.

CDR3 sequence reads: CASSRGTGGGSPLHF. The CDR3 nucleotides read TGTGCCAGCAGCCGAGGGACAGGGGGGGGTTCACCCCTCCACTTT. J is TRBJ1-6 and V is TRBV28, with 11 bases fitting TRBD1. The germline gives CDR1 MDHEN, CDR2 SYDVKM. Losses at the gene ends were 6 bases for V and 9 bases for J; bases not matched to a gene: 7. The CDR3 length is 15 residues.

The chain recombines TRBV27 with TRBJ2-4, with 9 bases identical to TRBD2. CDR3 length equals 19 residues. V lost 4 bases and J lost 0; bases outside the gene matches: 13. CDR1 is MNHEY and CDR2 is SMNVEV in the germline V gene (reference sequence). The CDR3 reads CASSSNWTSAWLAKNIQYF. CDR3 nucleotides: TGTGCCAGCAGTTCCAATTGGACTAGCGCCTGGTTAGCCAAAAACATTCAGTACTTC.